This entry describes one T cell receptor (beta chain). Its target is not known. This sample is part of a study of chemoradiotherapy in HPV16-positive cancers. Study information: A couple of HPV16-positive patients' cells yielded candidate HPV-specific clones and common motifs.

Study conclusions and caveats: Non-HPV-specific T cells did not expand in tumors during treatment, whereas candidate HPV-specific clones and E7-related motifs did. HPV-responsive T-cell expansion during chemoradiotherapy was linked to improved recurrence-free survival in HPV16-positive patients.

The CDR3 has 17 amino acids. V was trimmed by 4 bases and J by 0 bases, leaving 19 bases between them. Germline-derived CDR1 and CDR2 are ENHRY and SYGVKD. Some clones are missing from TCRdb's copy, which holds only in-frame ones; the method was immunoSEQ multiplex PCR. The data contain 15,000 to 20,000 clones, 84% of them seen just once; the ten biggest clones take up under 4.5%. Over chemoradiotherapy, repertoires were sampled more than once. The source of this sequence is a human donor with HPV-associated anogenital cancer. Sequenced here: blood, sampled from a patient who underwent chemoradiotherapy. The chain uses TRBV10-3 and TRBJ2-7; D possibly corresponds to TRBD2 (6 bases). CDR3 nucleotide sequence: TGTGCCATCAGTGGTCCCCCCTGGGCGGGGAGCTCCTACGAGCAGTACTTC. This codes for CAISGPPWAGSSYEQYF.